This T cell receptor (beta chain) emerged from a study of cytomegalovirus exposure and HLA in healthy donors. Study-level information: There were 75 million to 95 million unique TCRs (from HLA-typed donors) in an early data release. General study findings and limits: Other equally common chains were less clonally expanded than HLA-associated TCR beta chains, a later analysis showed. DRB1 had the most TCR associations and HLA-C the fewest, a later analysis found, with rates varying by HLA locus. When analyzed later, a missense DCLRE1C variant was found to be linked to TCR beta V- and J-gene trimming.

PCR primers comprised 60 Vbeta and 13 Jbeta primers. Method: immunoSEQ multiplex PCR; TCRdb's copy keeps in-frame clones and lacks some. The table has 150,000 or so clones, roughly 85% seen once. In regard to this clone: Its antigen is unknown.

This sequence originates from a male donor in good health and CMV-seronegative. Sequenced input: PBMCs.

CDR3 loop: CASGPGTSGVNEQYF. The CDR3 coding sequence is TGTGCCAGCGGACCCGGGACTAGCGGGGTCAACGAGCAGTACTTC. The gene calls are TRBV7-9 and TRBJ2-7; 13 bases align to TRBD2. CDR1 and CDR2 from the germline V gene are SEHNR and FQNEAQ (reference sequence). V lost 8 bases, J lost 5 bases, and 9 bases stayed unmatched. The CDR3 has 15 amino acids.